This T cell receptor (beta chain) was captured in a study of T-cell reconstitution after alpha-beta-depleted transplantation in children. General study points: Surviving recipient T cells and thymic progenitors produced the high day-60 TCRbeta diversity seen in some patients. Approximately two months post-transplant, alpha-beta T cells reportedly originated from several hundred expanded graft clones. At the one-year point after transplant, T-cell counts and TCRbeta diversity were found to come mostly from T cells that had been newly produced.

The CDR3 spans 13 residues. Germline V gene sequence: CDR1 SGHRS, CDR2 YFSETQ. Trimming removed 4 bases from V and 1 base from J, with 8 bases in between. Remarks on this clonotype: Its specificity is unknown.

For TCRbeta, the library was prepared with unique molecular identifiers. TCRdb re-analysed the PCR reads in MiXCR, keeping a single row per CDR3 protein. The top ten clones hold under 30% of a sample with 350,000 to 500,000 distinct CDR3 sequences, over 40% of them seen once. The sequences come from PBMCs, collected before TCRalphabeta/CD19-depleted stem cell transplant. This TCR derives from a girl aged 2 to 9 with aplastic anemia, due to receive a stem cell transplant. This chain joins TRBV5-1 and TRBJ2-5; D gene unclear. In nucleotides, the CDR3 is TGCGCCAGCAGCCAAGACATCCAAGAGACCCAGTACTTC. This encodes CASSQDIQETQYF.